These T cell receptor beta chains were read from a single sample in a study of T-cell reconstitution after alpha-beta-depleted transplantation in children. In TCRdb, the PCR reads were re-called with MiXCR into one record per CDR3 protein. Altogether 550,000 to 800,000 distinct CDR3 sequences are present, 13% being singletons, with the ten largest covering 0.79%. This specimen was PBMCs, taken before TCRalphabeta/CD19-depleted stem cell transplant. The receptors were sampled from a girl aged 2 to 9 with congenital amegakaryocytic thrombocytopenia, due to receive a stem cell transplant. The CDR3 runs from the conserved cysteine through the conserved F or W. A D gene is named only where the DNA matches it firmly. Size values are once, few and many counts, or a class for expanded clones, and some rows have none.

j_call v_call d_call clone_size cdr3_aa cdr3_nt
TRBJ1-4 TRBV7-9 NA NA CASSFNRASNEKLFF TGTGCCAGCAGCTTTAACAGGGCCTCGAATGAAAAACTGTTTTTT
TRBJ1-1 TRBV5-1 TRBD1 many CASSSNDRGPVEAFF TGCGCCAGCAGCTCGAACGACAGGGGGCCGGTTGAAGCTTTCTTT
TRBJ2-5 TRBV20-1 NA few CSGSPGRTNPETQYF TGCAGTGGATCCCCGGGAAGAACTAACCCGGAGACCCAGTACTTC
TRBJ2-3 TRBV27 TRBD1 few CASSGQGQIPTDTQYF TGTGCCAGCAGTGGACAGGGACAGATCCCCACAGATACGCAGTATTTT
TRBJ1-1 TRBV5-5 NA many CASSPTGLTGPEAFF TGTGCCAGCAGCCCAACCGGACTGACGGGACCTGAAGCTTTCTTT
TRBJ1-1 TRBV5-1 NA many CASSPNRPGANTEAFF TGCGCCAGCAGCCCAAACCGACCGGGAGCGAACACTGAAGCTTTCTTT
TRBJ1-4 TRBV12-3/TRBV12-4 NA few CASSSDLGEKLFF TGTGCCAGCAGTTCCGACTTGGGGGAAAAACTGTTTTTT
TRBJ1-2 TRBV12-3/TRBV12-4 NA many CASSLLGAEGYTF TGTGCCAGCAGTTTATTGGGGGCTGAGGGCTACACCTTC
TRBJ2-7 TRBV7-2 NA NA CASRSGWYEQYF TGTGCCAGCAGGAGCGGATGGTACGAGCAGTACTTC
TRBJ1-2 TRBV27 TRBD1 many CASSPRTGSGGYTF TGTGCCAGCAGTCCGAGGACAGGAAGTGGTGGCTACACCTTC
TRBJ2-2 TRBV20-1 NA many CSARDYNTGELFF TGCAGTGCTAGGGATTATAACACCGGGGAGCTGTTTTTT
TRBJ2-7 TRBV5-1 TRBD2 NA CASSLETSGRISRSQQYF TGCGCCAGCAGCTTGGAGACTAGCGGGAGAATTTCTAGGAGTCAGCAGTACTTC
TRBJ2-3 TRBV4-2 TRBD2 NA CASSQPPGLAGSDTQYF TGTGCCAGCAGCCAACCCCCGGGACTAGCGGGTTCAGATACGCAGTATTTT
TRBJ2-1 TRBV7-8 NA NA CASSLMTTNEQFF TGTGCCAGCAGCTTAATGACAACCAATGAGCAGTTCTTC
TRBJ1-4 TRBV18 TRBD1 few CASSPLGQANEKLFF TGTGCCAGCTCACCACTGGGACAGGCAAATGAAAAACTGTTTTTT
TRBJ2-7 TRBV5-1 TRBD1 NA CASSFWDRASNEQYF TGCGCCAGCAGCTTTTGGGACAGGGCTTCAAACGAGCAGTACTTC
TRBJ2-3 TRBV18 TRBD2 many CASSPGLAGDHTQYF TGTGCCAGCTCACCGGGACTAGCGGGAGATCATACGCAGTATTTT
TRBJ2-4 TRBV5-1 NA NA CASSRGSRETKNIQYF TGCGCCAGCAGCCGGGGAAGTCGGGAGACCAAAAACATTCAGTACTTC
TRBJ2-1 TRBV10-3 NA NA CAISEYNEQFF TGTGCCATCAGTGAGTACAATGAGCAGTTCTTC
TRBJ2-7 TRBV12-3/TRBV12-4 TRBD2 NA CASSPTSGLTPTFSYEQYF TGTGCCAGCAGTCCGACTAGCGGATTAACACCAACTTTCTCCTACGAGCAGTACTTC
TRBJ2-1 TRBV29-1 NA many CSVSPPRQTNEQFF TGCAGCGTTAGCCCCCCCCGGCAGACCAATGAGCAGTTCTTC
TRBJ2-7 TRBV20-1 NA many CSASRTSSYEQYF TGCAGTGCTAGTCGGACAAGCTCCTACGAGCAGTACTTC
TRBJ2-3 TRBV27 NA few CASRTLDTDTQYF TGTGCCAGCAGGACGCTGGACACAGATACGCAGTATTTT
TRBJ2-1 TRBV21-1 NA many CASSTGGYRSDEQFF TGTGCCAGCAGCACGGGAGGGTACAGGAGCGATGAGCAGTTCTTC
TRBJ1-4 TRBV5-1 NA few CASSPERTNEKLFF TGCGCCAGCAGCCCCGAGAGGACTAATGAAAAACTGTTTTTT
TRBJ2-7 TRBV20-1 NA few CSARGPLEQYF TGCAGTGCTAGAGGGCCCCTGGAGCAGTACTTC
TRBJ2-7 TRBV5-1 NA once CASSSLYEQNF TGCGCCAGCAGCTCCCTCTACGAGCAGAACTTC
TRBJ2-3 TRBV11-1 TRBD2 NA CASSLVGLAGSTDTQYF TGTGCCAGCAGCTTAGTGGGTCTAGCGGGCAGCACAGATACGCAGTATTTT
TRBJ2-3 TRBV12-3/TRBV12-4 TRBD2 many CASHPGLEITDTQYF TGTGCCAGTCACCCGGGACTAGAGATTACAGATACGCAGTATTTT
TRBJ2-7 TRBV7-2 NA NA CASSLSRPGEQYF TGTGCCAGCAGCCTGTCCCGCCCCGGCGAGCAGTACTTC
TRBJ2-1 TRBV25-1 NA NA CASSERDNEQFF TGTGCCAGCAGTGAGAGAGACAATGAGCAGTTCTTC
TRBJ1-4 TRBV5-1 NA many CASRDRPDVVNEKLFF TGCGCCAGCCGGGACCGACCCGACGTTGTAAATGAAAAACTGTTTTTT
TRBJ2-7 TRBV5-1 TRBD2 many CASSKGLAGDEYF TGCGCCAGCAGCAAAGGACTAGCGGGAGACGAGTACTTC
TRBJ2-7 TRBV5-1 NA many CASSLEGLPYEQYF TGCGCCAGCAGCTTGGAGGGCCTCCCCTACGAGCAGTACTTC
TRBJ1-2 TRBV6-5 NA many CASSSGLRGGYGYTF TGTGCCAGCAGTTCCGGACTCCGGGGCGGCTATGGCTACACCTTC
TRBJ1-2 TRBV4-1 NA many CASSQEPVYGYTF TGCGCCAGCAGCCAAGAACCGGTCTATGGCTACACCTTC
TRBJ2-4 TRBV12-3/TRBV12-4 NA few CASRLGTPTDKNIQYF TGTGCCAGCAGACTCGGGACACCGACAGACAAAAACATTCAGTACTTC
TRBJ2-3 TRBV12-3/TRBV12-4 NA few CASSRPEGTDTQYF TGTGCCAGCAGTAGACCTGAAGGCACAGATACGCAGTATTTT
TRBJ2-3 TRBV11-2 NA few CASSLDGVAQYF TGTGCCAGCAGCTTGGATGGGGTAGCGCAGTATTTT
TRBJ1-1 TRBV30 NA NA CAWSVSGSMNTEAFF TGTGCCTGGAGTGTCTCAGGGAGCATGAACACTGAAGCTTTCTTT
TRBJ2-7 TRBV5-1 TRBD1 NA CASSMDRAREQYF TGCGCCAGCAGCATGGACAGGGCTCGCGAGCAGTACTTC
TRBJ1-1 TRBV19 NA few CASSPGTLETEAFF TGTGCCAGTAGCCCCGGGACCCTAGAAACTGAAGCTTTCTTT
TRBJ2-1 TRBV12-3/TRBV12-4 NA NA CASRTFYNEQFF TGTGCCAGCCGCACCTTTTACAATGAGCAGTTCTTC